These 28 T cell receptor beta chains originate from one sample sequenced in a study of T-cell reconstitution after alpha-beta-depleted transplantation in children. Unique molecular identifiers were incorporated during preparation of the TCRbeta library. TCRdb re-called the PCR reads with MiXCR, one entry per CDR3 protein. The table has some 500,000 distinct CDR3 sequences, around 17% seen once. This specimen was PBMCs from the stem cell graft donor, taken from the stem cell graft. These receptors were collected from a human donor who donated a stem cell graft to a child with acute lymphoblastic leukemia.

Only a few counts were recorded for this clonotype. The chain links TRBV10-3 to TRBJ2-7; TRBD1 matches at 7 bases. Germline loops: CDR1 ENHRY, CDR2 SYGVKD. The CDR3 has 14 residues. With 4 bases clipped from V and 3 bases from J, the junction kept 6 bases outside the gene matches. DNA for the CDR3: TGTGCCATCAGTGGCCAGGACAGGAGCTACGAGCAGTACTTC. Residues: CAISGQDRSYEQYF.

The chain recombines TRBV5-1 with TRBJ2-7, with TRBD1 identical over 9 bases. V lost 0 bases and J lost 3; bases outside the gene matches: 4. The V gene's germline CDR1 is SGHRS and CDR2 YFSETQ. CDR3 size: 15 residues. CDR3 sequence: CASSLEPGQGYEQYF. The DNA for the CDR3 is TGCGCCAGCAGCTTGGAACCGGGACAGGGCTACGAGCAGTACTTC. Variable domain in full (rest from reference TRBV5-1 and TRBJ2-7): KAGVTQTPRYLIKTRGQQVTLSCSPISGHRSVSWYQQTPGQGLQFLFEYFSETQRNKGNFPGRFSGRQFSNSRSEMNVSTLELGDSALYLCASSLEPGQGYEQYFGPGTRLTVT.

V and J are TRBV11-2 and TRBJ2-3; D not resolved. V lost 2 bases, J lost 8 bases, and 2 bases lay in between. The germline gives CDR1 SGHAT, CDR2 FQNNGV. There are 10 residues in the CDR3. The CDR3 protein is CASSLTTQYF. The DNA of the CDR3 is TGTGCCAGCAGCTTAACTACGCAGTATTTT. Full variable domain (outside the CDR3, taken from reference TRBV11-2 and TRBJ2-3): EAGVAQSPRYKIIEKRQSVAFWCNPISGHATLYWYQQILGQGPKLLIQFQNNGVVDDSQLPKDRFSAERLKGVDSTLKIQPAKLEDSAVYLCASSLTTQYFGPGTRLTVL.

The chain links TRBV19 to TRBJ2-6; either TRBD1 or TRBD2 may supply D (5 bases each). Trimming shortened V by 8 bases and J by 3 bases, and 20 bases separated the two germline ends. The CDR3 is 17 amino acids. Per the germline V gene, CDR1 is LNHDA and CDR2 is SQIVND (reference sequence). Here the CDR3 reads CASLVGAGLFGANVLTF. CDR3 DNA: TGTGCCAGTCTTGTCGGGGCAGGGTTGTTTGGGGCCAACGTCCTGACTTTC.

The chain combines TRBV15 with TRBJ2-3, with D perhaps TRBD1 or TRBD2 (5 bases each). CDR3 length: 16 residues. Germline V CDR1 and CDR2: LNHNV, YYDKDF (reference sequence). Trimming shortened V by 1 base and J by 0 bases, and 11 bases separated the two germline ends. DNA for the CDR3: TGTGCCACCAGCAGAGCCGGGACCCCTAGCACAGATACGCAGTATTTT. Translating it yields CATSRAGTPSTDTQYF.

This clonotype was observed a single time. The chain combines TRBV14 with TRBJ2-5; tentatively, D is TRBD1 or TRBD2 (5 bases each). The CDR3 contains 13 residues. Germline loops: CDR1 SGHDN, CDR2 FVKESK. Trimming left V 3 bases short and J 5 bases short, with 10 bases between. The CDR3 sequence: CASSQWGKETQYF. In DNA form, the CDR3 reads TGTGCCAGCAGCCAGTGGGGGAAGGAGACCCAGTACTTC.

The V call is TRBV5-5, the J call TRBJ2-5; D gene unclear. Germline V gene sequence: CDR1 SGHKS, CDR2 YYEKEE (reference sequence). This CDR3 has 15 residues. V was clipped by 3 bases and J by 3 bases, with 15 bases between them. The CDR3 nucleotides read TGTGCCAGCAGCTCAGACGTCGGTTCTAAAGAGACCCAGTACTTC. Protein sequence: CASSSDVGSKETQYF.

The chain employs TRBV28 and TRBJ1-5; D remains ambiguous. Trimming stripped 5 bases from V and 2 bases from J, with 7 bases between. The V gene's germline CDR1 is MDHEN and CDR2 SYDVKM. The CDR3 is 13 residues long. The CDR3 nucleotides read TGTGCCAGCAGTGACGGGGGCAATCAGCCCCAGCATTTT. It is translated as CASSDGGNQPQHF.

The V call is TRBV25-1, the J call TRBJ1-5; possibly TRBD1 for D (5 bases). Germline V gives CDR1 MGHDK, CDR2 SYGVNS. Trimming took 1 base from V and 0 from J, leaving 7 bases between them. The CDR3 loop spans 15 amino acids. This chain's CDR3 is CASSEWGSSNQPQHF. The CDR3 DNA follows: TGTGCCAGCAGTGAATGGGGCAGTAGCAATCAGCCCCAGCATTTT.

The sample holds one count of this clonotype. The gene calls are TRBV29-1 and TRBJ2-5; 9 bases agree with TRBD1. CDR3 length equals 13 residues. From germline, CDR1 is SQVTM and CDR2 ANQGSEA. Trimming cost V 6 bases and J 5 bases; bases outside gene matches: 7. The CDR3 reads CSVVQGASETQYF. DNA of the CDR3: TGCAGCGTAGTACAGGGGGCGTCGGAGACCCAGTACTTC.

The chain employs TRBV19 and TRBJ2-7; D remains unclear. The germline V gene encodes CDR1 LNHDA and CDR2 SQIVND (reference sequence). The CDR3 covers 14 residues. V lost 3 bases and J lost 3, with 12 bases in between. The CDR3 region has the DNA TGTGCCAGTAGTATGACCGGCGCCAACTACGAGCAGTACTTC. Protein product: CASSMTGANYEQYF.

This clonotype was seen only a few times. CDR3 sequence: CASSLSGFLYEQYF. In DNA, the CDR3 is TGTGCCAGCAGCTTATCGGGATTCCTTTACGAGCAGTACTTC. J is TRBJ2-7 and V is TRBV7-9, with D possibly TRBD2 on 5 matching bases. Germline lookup yields CDR1 SEHNR and CDR2 FQNEAQ (reference sequence). V was pared by 2 bases and J by 4 bases, with 12 bases between. This CDR3 is 14 amino acids long.

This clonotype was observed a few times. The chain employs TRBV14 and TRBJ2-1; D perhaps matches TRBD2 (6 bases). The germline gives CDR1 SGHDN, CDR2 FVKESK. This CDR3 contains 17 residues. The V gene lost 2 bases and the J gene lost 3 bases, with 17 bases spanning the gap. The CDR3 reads CASSQSGWASVYNEQFF. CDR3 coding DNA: TGTGCCAGCAGCCAATCCGGCTGGGCTAGCGTCTACAATGAGCAGTTCTTC.

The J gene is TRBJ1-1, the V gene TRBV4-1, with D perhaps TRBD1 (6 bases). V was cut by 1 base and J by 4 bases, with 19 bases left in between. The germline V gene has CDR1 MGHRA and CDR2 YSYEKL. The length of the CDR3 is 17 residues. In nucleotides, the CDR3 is TGCGCCAGCAGCCAAGGGGGGAGGGGGTACGGTGGCACTGAAGCTTTCTTT. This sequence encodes CASSQGGRGYGGTEAFF.

The CDR3 DNA reads as TGCGCCAGCAGCCCTACCGTAGCGGCATTAACATCCTACGAGCAGTACTTC. Its translation: CASSPTVAALTSYEQYF. The rearrangement joins TRBV5-1 to TRBJ2-7, with D perhaps TRBD2 (6 bases). The V end was cut by 4 bases, the J end by 1 base, with 21 bases between. This CDR3 region has 17 residues. Germline V lookup: CDR1 SGHRS, CDR2 YFSETQ.

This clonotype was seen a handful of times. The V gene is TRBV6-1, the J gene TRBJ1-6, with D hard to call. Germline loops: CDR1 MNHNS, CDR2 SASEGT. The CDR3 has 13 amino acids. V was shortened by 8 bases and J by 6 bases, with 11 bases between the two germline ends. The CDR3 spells CASGRETNSPLHF. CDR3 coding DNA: TGTGCCAGCGGAAGGGAGACTAATTCACCCCTCCACTTT.

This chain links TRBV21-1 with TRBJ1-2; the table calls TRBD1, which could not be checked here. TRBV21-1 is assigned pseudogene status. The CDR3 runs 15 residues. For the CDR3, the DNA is TGTGCCAGCAGCAAAATAACGGCGCGGGTGCTTGGCTACACCTTC. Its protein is CASSKITARVLGYTF.

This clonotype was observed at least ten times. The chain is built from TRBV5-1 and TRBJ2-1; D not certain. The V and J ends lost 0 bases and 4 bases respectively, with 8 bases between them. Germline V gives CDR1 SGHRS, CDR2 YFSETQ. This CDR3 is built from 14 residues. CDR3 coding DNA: TGCGCCAGCAGCTTGGTAGTAGAGTACAATGAGCAGTTCTTC. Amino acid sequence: CASSLVVEYNEQFF.

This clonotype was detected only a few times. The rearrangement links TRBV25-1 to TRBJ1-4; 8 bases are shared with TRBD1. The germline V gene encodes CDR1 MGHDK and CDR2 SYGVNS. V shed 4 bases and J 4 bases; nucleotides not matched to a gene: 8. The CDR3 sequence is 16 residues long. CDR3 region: CASSVTQGAINEKLFF. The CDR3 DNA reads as TGTGCCAGCAGTGTGACTCAGGGGGCAATTAATGAAAAACTGTTTTTT.

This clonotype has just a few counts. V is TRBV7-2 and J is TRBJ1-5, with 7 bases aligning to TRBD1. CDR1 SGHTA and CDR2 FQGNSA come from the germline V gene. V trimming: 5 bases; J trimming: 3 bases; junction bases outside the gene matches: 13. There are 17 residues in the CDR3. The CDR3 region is CASSRDMGQYNNQPQHF. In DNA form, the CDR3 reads TGTGCCAGCAGCCGAGACATGGGACAGTATAACAATCAGCCCCAGCATTTT.

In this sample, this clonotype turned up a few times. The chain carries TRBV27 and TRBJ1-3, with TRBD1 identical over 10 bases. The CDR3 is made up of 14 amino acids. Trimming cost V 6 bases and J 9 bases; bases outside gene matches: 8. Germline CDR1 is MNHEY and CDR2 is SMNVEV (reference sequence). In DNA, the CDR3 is TGTGCCAGCAGCCGACAGGGGGCTGATAGCACCATATATTTT. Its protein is CASSRQGADSTIYF.

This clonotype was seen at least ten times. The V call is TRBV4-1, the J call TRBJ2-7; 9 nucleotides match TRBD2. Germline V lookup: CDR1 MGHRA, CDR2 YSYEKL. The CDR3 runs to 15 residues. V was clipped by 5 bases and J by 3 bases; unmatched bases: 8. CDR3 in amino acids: CASSFRLADNYEQYF. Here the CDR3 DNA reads TGCGCCAGCAGCTTTCGACTAGCGGATAACTACGAGCAGTACTTC.

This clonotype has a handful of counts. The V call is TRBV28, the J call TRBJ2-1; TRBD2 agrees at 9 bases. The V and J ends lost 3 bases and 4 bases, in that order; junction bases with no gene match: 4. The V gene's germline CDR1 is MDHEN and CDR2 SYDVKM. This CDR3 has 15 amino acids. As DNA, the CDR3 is TGTGCCAGCAGTTTTGGCGGGAGGGTTTACAATGAGCAGTTCTTC. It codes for CASSFGGRVYNEQFF. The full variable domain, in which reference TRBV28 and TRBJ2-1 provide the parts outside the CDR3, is DVKVTQSSRYLVKRTGEKVFLECVQDMDHENMFWYRQDPGLGLRLIYFSYDVKMKEKGDIPEGYSVSREKKERFSLILESASTNQTSMYLCASSFGGRVYNEQFFGPGTRLTVL.

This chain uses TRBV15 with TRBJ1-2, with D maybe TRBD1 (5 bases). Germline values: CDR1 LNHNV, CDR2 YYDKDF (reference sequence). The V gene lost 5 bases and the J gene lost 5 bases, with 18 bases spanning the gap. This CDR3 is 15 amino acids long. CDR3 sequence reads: CATSSRSGTGYGYTF. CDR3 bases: TGTGCCACCAGCTCTCGGAGCGGGACGGGTTATGGCTACACCTTC.

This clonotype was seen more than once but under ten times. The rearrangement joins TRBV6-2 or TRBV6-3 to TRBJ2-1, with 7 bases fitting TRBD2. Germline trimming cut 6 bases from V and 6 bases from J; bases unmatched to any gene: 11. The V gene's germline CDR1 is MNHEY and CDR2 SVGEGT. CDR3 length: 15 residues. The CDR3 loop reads CASSLMGSSGNEQFF. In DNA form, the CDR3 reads TGTGCCAGCAGCCTTATGGGATCTAGCGGCAATGAGCAGTTCTTC.

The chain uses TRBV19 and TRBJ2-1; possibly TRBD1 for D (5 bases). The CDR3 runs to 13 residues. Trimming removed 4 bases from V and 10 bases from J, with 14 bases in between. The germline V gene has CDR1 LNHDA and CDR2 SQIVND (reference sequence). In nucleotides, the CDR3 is TGTGCCAGTAGTAGAACGGACACTGGAGAGCAGTTCTTC. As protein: CASSRTDTGEQFF.

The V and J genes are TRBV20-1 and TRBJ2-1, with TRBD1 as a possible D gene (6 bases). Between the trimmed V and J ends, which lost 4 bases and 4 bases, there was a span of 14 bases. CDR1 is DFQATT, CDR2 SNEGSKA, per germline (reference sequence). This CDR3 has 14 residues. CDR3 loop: CSATDRPTYNEQFF. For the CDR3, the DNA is TGCAGTGCTACCGACAGGCCAACGTACAATGAGCAGTTCTTC.

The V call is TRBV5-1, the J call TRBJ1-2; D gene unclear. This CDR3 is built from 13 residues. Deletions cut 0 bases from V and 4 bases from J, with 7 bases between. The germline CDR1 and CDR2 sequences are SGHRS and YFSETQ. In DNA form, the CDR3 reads TGCGCCAGCAGCTTGGAACCGCGCTATGGCTACACCTTC. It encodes CASSLEPRYGYTF.